This T cell receptor beta chain emerged from a study of T cell repertoires in ileal Crohn's disease. At the level of the study: All patients had surgery for stricturing (about 60%) or penetrating (approximately 39%) disease. About half of patients got postoperative therapy: roughly 12 thiopurines, 18 anti-TNF. Study-wide points: Every patient over 26.8% clonality showed endoscopic recurrence. Compared with non-smokers, active smokers at surgery showed more clonal expansions.

TCRdb's copy holds only in-frame clones and misses some; the assay was immunoSEQ multiplex PCR. In the table there are about 8,000 clones, about 96% of which are singletons. A remark on this clone: What it recognizes is unknown.

This receptor was taken from an adult with Crohn's disease. Sequences were obtained from ileal tissue.

The CDR3 is CASSFRGQGRTGELFF. CDR3 sequence (DNA): TGTGCCAGCAGCTTCCGAGGACAGGGTCGCACCGGGGAGCTGTTTTTT. The chain employs TRBV7-3 and TRBJ2-2; 8 bases align to TRBD1. CDR1 and CDR2 (germline): SGHTA, FQGTGA. This CDR3 has 16 residues. V was pared by 3 bases and J by 4 bases, with 7 bases of the junction left unmatched. Full variable domain (remainder filled in from reference TRBV7-3 and TRBJ2-2): GAGVSQTPSNKVTEKGKYVELRCDPISGHTALYWYRQSLGQGPEFLIYFQGTGAADDSGLPNDRFFAVRPEGSVSTLKIQRTERGDSAVYLCASSFRGQGRTGELFFGEGSRLTVL.